This T cell receptor (beta chain) was captured in a study of prognosis after radiotherapy for stage I lung cancer. Study summary: Tumor type comprised squamous cell carcinoma in seven patients and adenocarcinoma in about 13.

Ten or more counts support this clonotype. Antigen unknown. TCR beta CDR3 was amplified from genomic DNA by two-round multiplex PCR. Every TRBV and TRBJ gene had its own specific primer in first-round PCR. TCRdb reprocessed the multiplex PCR reads with MiXCR, giving one entry per CDR3 protein. The profile covers approximately 13,000 distinct CDR3 sequences, with over 25% appearing a single time and roughly 25% taken by the ten largest. The CDR3 length is 15 residues. CDR1 SGHDT and CDR2 YYEEEE come from the germline V gene. Trimming pared 0 bases from V and 3 bases from J, leaving 9 bases between. Study-wide results and limits: Lower post-radiation Shannon entropy was seen in patients who went on to develop distant metastases.

The chain recombines TRBV5-6 with TRBJ2-2; D unresolved. Here the sequenced sample was PBMCs, taken before or after stereotactic body radiation therapy (not recorded which). This TCR was recovered from a donor of 50 years or more with non-small cell lung cancer. CDR3 amino acids: CASSLDLIHTGELFF. The CDR3 coding sequence is TGTGCCAGCAGCTTGGATCTGATTCACACCGGGGAGCTGTTTTTT.